The rows below give T cell receptor beta chains drawn from one sample of a study of regulatory T cells in long-lasting Graves disease. MiXCR, applied by TCRdb to the multiplex PCR reads, yields one record per CDR3 protein. Of about 430,000 distinct CDR3 sequences listed, around a fifth are singletons. Source: peripheral blood mononuclear cells (PBMCs), taken when the disease was refractory, from a patient treated with antithyroid drugs. These TCRs come from a female donor with Graves disease. CDR3s include the opening cysteine and the closing phenylalanine or tryptophan. A D gene is named only where the DNA matches it firmly. Size is omitted from some rows. Given values are once, few, many or a class for expanded clones.

TRBV7-9	TRBJ2-7	-	few	TGTGCCAGCAGCTTAGAGTATTCCTACGAGCAGTACTTC	CASSLEYSYEQYF
TRBV3-1	TRBJ2-7	-	-	TGTGCCAGCATTAACTCTGAGGCACCAAACTACGAGCAGTACTTC	CASINSEAPNYEQYF
TRBV25-1	TRBJ2-5	-	-	TGTACCAGCAGTGACAGACAAGAGACCCAGTACTTC	CTSSDRQETQYF
TRBV6-1	TRBJ2-7	-	many	TGTGCCAGTGTAGGGCCGAGCGACTACGAGCAGTACTTC	CASVGPSDYEQYF
TRBV24-1	TRBJ1-3	-	-	TGTGCCACCAGTGATCCTAGGACGGCCGGAAACACCATATATTTT	CATSDPRTAGNTIYF
TRBV7-9	TRBJ2-7	-	-	TGTGCCAGCAGCTTGCTGAAGACGCTCACGGACGAGCAGTACTTC	CASSLLKTLTDEQYF
TRBV28	TRBJ2-2	-	many	TGTGCCAGCAGTTTACGGCAGGGATCCACCGGGGAGCTGTTTTTT	CASSLRQGSTGELFF
TRBV29-1	TRBJ2-4	-	-	TGCAGCGTTGAGGGGGGACAGTGCCCTTGGTGGAGAATCCCCCCCTTAGCCAAAAACATTCAGTACTTC	CSVEGGQCPWWRIPPLAKNIQYF
TRBV28	TRBJ2-1	TRBD2	-	TGTGCCAGCAGTTTATTCGGCGGGAGCGGCTACAATGAGCAGTTCTTC	CASSLFGGSGYNEQFF
TRBV30	TRBJ2-7	-	many	TGTGCCTGGAGTAACAGGGAGCTCTACGAGCAGTACTTC	CAWSNRELYEQYF
TRBV5-1	TRBJ2-7	TRBD2	-	TGCGCCAGCAGCTCTGCGCTTAGCGGGAAAGGATCCGAGCAGTACTTC	CASSSALSGKGSEQYF
TRBV20-1	TRBJ1-2	-	few	TGCAGTGCCCCTCCGGTTCAGGGCTTCAGTGGCTACACCTTC	CSAPPVQGFSGYTF
TRBV29-1	TRBJ2-7	TRBD2	many	TGCAGCGTTGCGAGTTGGCGGGAGGTATCCTACGAGCAGTACTTC	CSVASWREVSYEQYF
TRBV10-3	TRBJ1-1	-	many	TGTGCCATCAGTGAAGGAATTAACACTGAAGCTTTCTTT	CAISEGINTEAFF
TRBV29-1	TRBJ2-5	-	many	TGCAGCGTTGAAGGGGGAGCAGAACAAGAGACCCAGTACTTC	CSVEGGAEQETQYF
TRBV5-1	TRBJ2-7	-	once	TGCGCCAGCAGCTTGGGAGTTGGGGGGCACGGCTCCTACGAGCAGTACTTC	CASSLGVGGHGSYEQYF
TRBV18	TRBJ2-2	TRBD2	-	TGTGCCAGCACACCCGGACTAGCGGGCGCGACGAACACCGGGGAGCTGTTTTTT	CASTPGLAGATNTGELFF
TRBV28	TRBJ2-4	-	many	TGTGCCAGCCTGCCCACAGGGAGGGTCAAAAACATTCAGTACTTC	CASLPTGRVKNIQYF
TRBV28	TRBJ1-4	TRBD1	many	TGTGCCAGCAGTTTAAGACAGGGGGCGGATGGTAATGAAAAACTGTTTTTT	CASSLRQGADGNEKLFF
TRBV10-2	TRBJ1-5	-	few	TGCGCCAGCAGTGAGTCAGGGTTCGACAATCAGCCCCAGCATTTT	CASSESGFDNQPQHF
TRBV2	TRBJ1-1	-	-	TGTGCCAGCAAGGAACAGGTGAACACTGAAGCTTTCTTT	CASKEQVNTEAFF
TRBV6-1	TRBJ2-4	-	-	TGTGCCAGCAGGACCGGGACTCTAGCCAAAAACATTCAGTACTTC	CASRTGTLAKNIQYF
TRBV7-2	TRBJ1-2	-	few	TGTGCCAGCAGCTTAGCGGTTGCGGCTATTGGAGGGGAGACAGGAGCCCGCACCTACTATGGCTACACCTTC	CASSLAVAAIGGETGARTYYGYTF
TRBV7-2	TRBJ2-2	TRBD2	-	TGTGCCAGCAGCTTACCGGGACTAGCGTCCCCCCGCGGGGAGCTGTTTTTT	CASSLPGLASPRGELFF